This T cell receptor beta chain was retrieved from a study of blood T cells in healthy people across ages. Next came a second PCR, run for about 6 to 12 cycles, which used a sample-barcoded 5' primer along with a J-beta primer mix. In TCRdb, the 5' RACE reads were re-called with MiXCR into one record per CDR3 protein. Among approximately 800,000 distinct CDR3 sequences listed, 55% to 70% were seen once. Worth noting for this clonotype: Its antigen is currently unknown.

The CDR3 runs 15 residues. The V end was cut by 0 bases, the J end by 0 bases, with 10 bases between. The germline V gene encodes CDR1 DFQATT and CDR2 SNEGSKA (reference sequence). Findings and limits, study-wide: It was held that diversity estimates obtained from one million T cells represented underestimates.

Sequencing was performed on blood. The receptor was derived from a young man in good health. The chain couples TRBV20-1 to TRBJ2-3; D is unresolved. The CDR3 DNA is TGCAGTGCTAGAGATCCCCAGTTTAGCACAGATACGCAGTATTTT. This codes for CSARDPQFSTDTQYF.